This TCR beta chain was observed in a study of cytomegalovirus exposure and HLA in healthy donors. Losses at the gene ends were 5 bases for V and 1 base for J; bases not matched to a gene: 3. The germline V gene encodes CDR1 MNHNY and CDR2 SVGAGI (reference sequence). This CDR3 has 15 amino acids. It was with 60 Vbeta and 13 Jbeta primers that the PCR ran. Clones were sequenced by immunoSEQ multiplex PCR, and TCRdb holds only the in-frame ones, with some missing. The sample holds about 160,000 clones. The sequence came from a woman aged 55-70 years in good health and CMV-seronegative. This sequence joins TRBV6-6 and TRBJ2-3, with 10 positions matching TRBD1. Material: PBMCs. The CDR3 is CASSDGTGGTDTQYF. The CDR3 bases are TGTGCCAGCAGTGACGGGACAGGGGGCACAGATACGCAGTATTTT.